This entry lists 7 T cell receptor beta chains sequenced from one sample in a study of T cells in localized non-small cell lung cancer. TCRdb keeps only in-frame clones here, not all; method: immunoSEQ multiplex PCR. Of roughly 38,000 clones listed, almost 85% were seen once; the top ten hold 17%. The sample consisted of peripheral blood, taken before any cancer treatment. All receptors come from a male donor aged 60 or over with stage III squamous cell lung carcinoma.

The V call is TRBV6-1, the J call TRBJ1-4, with 7 bases lining up with TRBD1. V lost 2 bases, J lost 4 bases, and 4 bases stayed unmatched. The CDR3 length is 15 residues. CDR1 is MNHNS and CDR2 is SASEGT in the germline V gene. Here the CDR3 reads CASSERGGLNEKLFF. The CDR3 nucleotides are TGTGCCAGCAGTGAACGAGGGGGCCTTAATGAAAAACTGTTTTTT.

This chain uses TRBV2 with TRBJ1-6; no definite D call. CDR1 SNHLY and CDR2 FYNNEI come from the germline V gene. This CDR3 contains 15 residues. Trimming removed 1 base at V and 8 bases at J, with 12 bases between. In nucleotides, the CDR3 is TGTGCCAGCAGTGAAGATGAGGGAAGGGATTCACCCCTCCACTTT. It translates to CASSEDEGRDSPLHF.

The CDR3 region is CSVASNSYEPQHF. CDR3 DNA sequence: TGCAGCGTTGCGTCGAACAGTTACGAACCCCAGCATTTT. The chain combines TRBV29-1 with TRBJ1-5, with D unresolved. The V and J ends lost 4 bases and 10 bases respectively, with 17 bases between them. Germline CDR1 is SQVTM and CDR2 is ANQGSEA. This CDR3 has 13 residues.

This chain links TRBV30 with TRBJ2-6; either TRBD1 or TRBD2 may supply D (6 bases each). CDR3 length equals 15 residues. Germline CDR1 GTSNPN, CDR2 SVGIG (reference sequence). CDR3 sequence: CAGGWGAAGANVLTF. The CDR3 DNA follows: TGTGCTGGAGGTTGGGGGGCAGCTGGGGCCAACGTCCTGACTTTC. Based on the CDR3 plus reference TRBV30 and TRBJ2-6, the full variable domain is SQTIHQWPATLVQPVGSPLSLECTVEGTSNPNLYWYRQAAGRGLQLLFYSVGIGQISSEVPQNLSASRPQDRQFILSSKKLLLSDSGFYLCAGGWGAAGANVLTFGAGSRLTVL.

The chain carries TRBV6-1 and TRBJ2-7; 7 nucleotides line up with TRBD1. Per germline, CDR1 MNHNS and CDR2 SASEGT. The CDR3 length is 13 residues. Unmatched junction bases numbered 12, after V lost 10 bases and J lost 6 bases. Here the CDR3 DNA reads TGTGCCACAAGTAATAGACAGGGTACCGAGCAGTACTTC. Translating gives CATSNRQGTEQYF.

The chain employs TRBV11-2 and TRBJ2-1, with D possibly matching TRBD1 (6 bases). From germline, CDR1 is SGHAT and CDR2 FQNNGV. The germline V and J ends were trimmed by 5 bases and 0 bases, with 11 bases remaining between them. The CDR3 consists of 15 residues. The CDR3: CASSPDRSSYNEQFF. The DNA of the CDR3 is TGTGCCAGCAGCCCGGACAGAAGCTCCTACAATGAGCAGTTCTTC.

The chain combines TRBV5-4 with TRBJ1-4, with TRBD1 matching over 7 bases. V trimming: 3 bases; J trimming: 7 bases; junction bases outside the gene matches: 9. This CDR3 has 15 residues. The germline gives CDR1 SGHNT, CDR2 YYREEE (reference sequence). The CDR3 DNA follows: TGTGCCAGCAGCTCTCAGGGGGGGCAAGGTGAAAAACTGTTTTTT. Amino acid sequence: CASSSQGGQGEKLFF.